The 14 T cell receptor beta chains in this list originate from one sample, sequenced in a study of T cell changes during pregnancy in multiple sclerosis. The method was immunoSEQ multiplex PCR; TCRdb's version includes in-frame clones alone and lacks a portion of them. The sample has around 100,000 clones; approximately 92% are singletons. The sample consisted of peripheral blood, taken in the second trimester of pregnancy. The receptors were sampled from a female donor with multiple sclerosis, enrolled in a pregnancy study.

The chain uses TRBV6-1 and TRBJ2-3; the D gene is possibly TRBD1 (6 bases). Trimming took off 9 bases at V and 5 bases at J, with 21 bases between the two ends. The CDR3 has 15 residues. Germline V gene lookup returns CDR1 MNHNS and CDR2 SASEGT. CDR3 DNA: TGTGCCAGTCGCCGGGCCAGGGGAAGGGAAGATACGCAGTATTTT. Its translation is CASRRARGREDTQYF.

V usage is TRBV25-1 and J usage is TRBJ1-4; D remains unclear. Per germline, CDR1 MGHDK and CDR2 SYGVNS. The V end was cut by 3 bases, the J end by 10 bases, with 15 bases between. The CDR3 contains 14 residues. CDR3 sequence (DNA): TGTGCCAGCAGTGAGAGGCCGAGGCTCGGAAAACTGTTTTTT. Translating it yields CASSERPRLGKLFF.

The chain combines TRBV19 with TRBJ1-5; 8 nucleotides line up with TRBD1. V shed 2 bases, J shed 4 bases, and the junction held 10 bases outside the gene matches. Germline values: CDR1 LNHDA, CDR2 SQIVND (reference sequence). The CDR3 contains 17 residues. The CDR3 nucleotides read TGTGCCAGTAGTATAATGGAGGCAGGGGGCAGGAATCAGCCCCAGCATTTT. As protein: CASSIMEAGGRNQPQHF.

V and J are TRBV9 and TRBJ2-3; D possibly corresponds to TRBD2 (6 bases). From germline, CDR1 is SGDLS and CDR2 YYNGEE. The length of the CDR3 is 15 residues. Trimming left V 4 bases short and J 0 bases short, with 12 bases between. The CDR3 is CASSTRDWSTDTQYF. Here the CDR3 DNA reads TGTGCCAGCAGCACCCGGGACTGGAGCACAGATACGCAGTATTTT.

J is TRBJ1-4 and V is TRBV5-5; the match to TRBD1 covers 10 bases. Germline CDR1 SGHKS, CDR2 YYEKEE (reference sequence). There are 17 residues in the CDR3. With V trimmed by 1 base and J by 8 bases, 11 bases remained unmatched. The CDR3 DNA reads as TGTGCCAGCAGCTTGAGACAGGGGGCTGGAAGGGAGGAAAAACTGTTTTTT. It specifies CASSLRQGAGREEKLFF. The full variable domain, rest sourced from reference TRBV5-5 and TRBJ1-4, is DAGVTQSPTHLIKTRGQQVTLRCSPISGHKSVSWYQQVLGQGPQFIFQYYEKEERGRGNFPDRFSARQFPNYSSELNVNALLLGDSALYLCASSLRQGAGREEKLFFGSGTQLSVL.

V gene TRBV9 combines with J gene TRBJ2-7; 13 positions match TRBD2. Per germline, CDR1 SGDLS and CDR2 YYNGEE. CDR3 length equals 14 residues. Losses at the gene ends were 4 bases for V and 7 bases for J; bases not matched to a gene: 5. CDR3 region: CASSPLAGGGEQYF. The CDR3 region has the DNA TGTGCCAGCAGCCCACTAGCGGGAGGGGGTGAGCAGTACTTC.

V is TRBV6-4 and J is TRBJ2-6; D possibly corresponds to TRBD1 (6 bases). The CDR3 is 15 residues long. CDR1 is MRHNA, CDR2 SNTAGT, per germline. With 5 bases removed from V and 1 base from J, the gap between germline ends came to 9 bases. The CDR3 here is CASSLGTSGANVLTF. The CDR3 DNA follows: TGTGCCAGCAGTTTAGGGACATCTGGGGCCAACGTCCTGACTTTC.

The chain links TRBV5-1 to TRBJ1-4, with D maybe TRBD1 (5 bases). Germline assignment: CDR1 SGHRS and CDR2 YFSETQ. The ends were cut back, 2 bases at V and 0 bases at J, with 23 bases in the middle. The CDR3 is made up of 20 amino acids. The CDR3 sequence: CASSLGIGNLGGSTNEKLFF. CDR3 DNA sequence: TGCGCCAGCAGCTTAGGAATCGGTAACTTGGGGGGTTCAACTAATGAAAAACTGTTTTTT.

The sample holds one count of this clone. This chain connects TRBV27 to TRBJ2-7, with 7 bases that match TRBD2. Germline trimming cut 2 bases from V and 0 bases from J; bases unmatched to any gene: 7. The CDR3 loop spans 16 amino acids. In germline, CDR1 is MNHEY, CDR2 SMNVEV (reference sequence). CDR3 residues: CASSLTPSGISYEQYF. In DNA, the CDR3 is TGTGCCAGCAGTTTAACGCCTAGCGGAATCTCCTACGAGCAGTACTTC.

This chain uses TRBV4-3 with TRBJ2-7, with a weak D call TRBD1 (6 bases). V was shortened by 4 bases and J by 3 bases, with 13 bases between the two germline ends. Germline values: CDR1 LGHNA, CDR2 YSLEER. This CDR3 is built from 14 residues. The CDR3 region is CASSPGEQGYEQYF. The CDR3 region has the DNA TGCGCCAGCAGCCCTGGGGAACAGGGCTACGAGCAGTACTTC.

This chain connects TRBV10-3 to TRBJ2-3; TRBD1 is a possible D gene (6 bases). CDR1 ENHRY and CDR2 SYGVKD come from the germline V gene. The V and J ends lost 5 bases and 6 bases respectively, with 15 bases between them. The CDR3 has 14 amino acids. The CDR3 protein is CAISLTGFADTQYF. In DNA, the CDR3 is TGTGCCATCAGTCTTACAGGGTTCGCCGATACGCAGTATTTT.

CDR3 bases: TGTGCCAGCTCGCCGAGGACAGGAGGCACAGATACGCAGTATTTT. Translating gives CASSPRTGGTDTQYF. The chain joins TRBV18 to TRBJ2-3, with TRBD1 identical over 7 bases. The germline V gene has CDR1 KGHSH and CDR2 LQKENI. This CDR3 is 15 amino acids long. V lost 6 bases to trimming and J lost 1 base; unmatched junction nucleotides: 7.

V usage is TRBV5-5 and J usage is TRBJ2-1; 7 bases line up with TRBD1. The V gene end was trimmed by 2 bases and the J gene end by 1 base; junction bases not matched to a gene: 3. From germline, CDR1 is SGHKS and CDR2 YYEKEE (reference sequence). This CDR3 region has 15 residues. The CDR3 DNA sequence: TGTGCCAGCAGCTTTGACAGGGTATCCTACAATGAGCAGTTCTTC. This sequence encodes CASSFDRVSYNEQFF.

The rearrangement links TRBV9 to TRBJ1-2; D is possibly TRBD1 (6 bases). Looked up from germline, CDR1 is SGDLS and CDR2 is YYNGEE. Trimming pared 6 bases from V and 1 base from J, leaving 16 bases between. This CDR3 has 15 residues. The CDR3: CASTKGWTDNYGYTF. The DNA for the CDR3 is TGTGCCAGCACAAAAGGTTGGACAGATAACTATGGCTACACCTTC.